This entry concerns a single T cell receptor beta chain. Its matching antigen is unknown. Amplification used 60 Vbeta primers and 13 Jbeta primers. The protocol was immunoSEQ multiplex PCR, while the TCRdb copy is restricted to in-frame clones and leaves out a portion. The sample includes under 200,000 clones, roughly four fifths of them seen just once. CDR1 is SGHDT and CDR2 is YYEEEE in the germline V gene. The CDR3 covers 15 residues. J was trimmed by 9 bases and V by 2 bases; bases with no gene match: 6. The data belong to a study of cytomegalovirus exposure and HLA in healthy donors. Study-level background: An earlier analysis found fewer than 120 million unique TCR beta sequences from about 179 million T cells.

Overall study findings and caveats: Later analysis revealed greater clonal expansion in HLA-associated TCR beta chains than in equally common others. Available immune exposure information covered CMV serostatus only.

Sequencing was done on a sample of PBMCs. The rearrangement links TRBV5-6 to TRBJ2-1, with 12 bases matching TRBD2. The sequence came from a man aged 30 to 45 in good health and CMV-seronegative. The CDR3 nucleotides read TGTGCCAGCAGCTTTTGGACTAGCGGGAAATTTGAGCAGTTCTTC. It codes for CASSFWTSGKFEQFF.